This T cell receptor beta chain was retrieved from a study of T cells in Graves' hyperthyroidism and ophthalmopathy. In the study overall: At initial diagnosis, before any treatment had begun, peripheral blood was obtained. Notes on the study in general: Ophthalmopathy and stable hyperthyroidism were told apart by a 13 V-J model. Ophthalmopathy prediction by the model preceded onset by a median roughly 6 months.

Patients were excluded for uncontrolled infection, other autoimmune disease, pregnancy or lactation. Germline V gene sequence: CDR1 SNHLY, CDR2 FYNNEI. J lost 0 bases, V lost 6 bases, and 3 bases had no gene match. This CDR3 is 15 amino acids long. Authors of the study amplified TCR beta CDR3 regions from RNA transcripts. The HTBI primer set drove a first-round RT-PCR of the TCR CDR3. TCRdb processed the multiplex PCR reads anew with MiXCR; each CDR3 protein has one entry. This table has hundreds of thousands of distinct CDR3 sequences, more than 30% appearing once. For this clonotype: Its antigen is not identified.

The sample was blood. The sequence derives from a man aged 18 to 29 with Graves' hyperthyroidism. V gene TRBV2 combines with J gene TRBJ2-5, with 11 bases matching TRBD2. The CDR3 loop reads CASSGTSGDQETQYF. In DNA form, the CDR3 reads TGTGCCAGCAGCGGGACTAGCGGCGACCAAGAGACCCAGTACTTC.